A single sample is the source of the 30 T cell receptor beta chains below, sequenced in a study of blood T cell repertoires in COVID-19. Data came from immunoSEQ multiplex PCR; TCRdb stores just in-frame clones and leaves some out. Here the sample spans about 140,000 clones, approximately 80% being singletons. Sequenced material: peripheral blood. Every receptor here comes from a human donor in a cohort sampled during active COVID-19.

The V and J genes are TRBV7-2 and TRBJ2-1; 10 bases line up with TRBD1. Germline CDR1 reads SGHTA; CDR2 reads FQGNSA. Trimming took 6 bases from V and 9 from J; bases not matched to a gene: 8. The CDR3 totals 14 residues. The DNA for the CDR3 is TGTGCCAGCAGTTACCGGGACAGGGGTGGTGAGCAGTTCTTC. Protein product: CASSYRDRGGEQFF.

The chain carries TRBV6-5 and TRBJ1-2, with a weak D call TRBD1 (6 bases). Germline V gives CDR1 MNHEY, CDR2 SVGAGI. Trimming pared 4 bases from V and 12 bases from J, leaving 27 bases between. This CDR3 spans 16 amino acids. Here the CDR3 reads CASSSLSTGQGWVDTF. In nucleotides, the CDR3 is TGTGCCAGCAGTTCCCTTTCTACAGGGCAGGGTTGGGTAGACACCTTC.

The chain combines TRBV5-5 with TRBJ2-3, with 8 bases identical to TRBD1. Germline V gene lookup returns CDR1 SGHKS and CDR2 YYEKEE (reference sequence). The CDR3 length is 14 residues. Trimming cost V 3 bases and J 2 bases; bases outside gene matches: 2. The CDR3 DNA is TGTGCCAGCAGCTGGGACAGGTCCACAGATACGCAGTATTTT. It yields the protein CASSWDRSTDTQYF.

This clone occurred a few times. Written as DNA, the CDR3 is TGTGCCAGCAGTTCAAAAGAGACCCAGTACTTC. Protein sequence: CASSSKETQYF. This rearrangement joins TRBV27 to TRBJ2-5, with D unresolved. V lost 4 bases to trimming and J lost 3 bases, with 3 bases between them. Germline loops: CDR1 MNHEY, CDR2 SMNVEV (reference sequence). The CDR3 is 11 amino acids.

This chain uses TRBV4-1 with TRBJ2-2; 8 bases align to TRBD1. Germline CDR1 MGHRA, CDR2 YSYEKL. With 5 bases clipped from V and 4 bases from J, the junction kept 6 bases outside the gene matches. CDR3 size: 15 residues. CDR3 sequence (DNA): TGCGCCAGCAGCACGACAGGGGCGAGCACCGGGGAGCTGTTTTTT. Residues: CASSTTGASTGELFF.

This chain uses TRBV29-1 with TRBJ1-2, with 9 bases fitting TRBD1. The CDR3 length is 13 residues. Trimming at V came to 6 bases and at J to 3 bases, leaving 5 bases not matched to a gene. Germline values: CDR1 SQVTM, CDR2 ANQGSEA. CDR3 sequence (DNA): TGCAGCGTGAAGAGGACAGGGGACTATGGCTACACCTTC. Its protein is CSVKRTGDYGYTF.

V and J are TRBV2 and TRBJ1-2; maybe TRBD1 (5 bases). The CDR3 contains 12 residues. CDR1 is SNHLY and CDR2 is FYNNEI in the germline V gene. Trimming removed 8 bases at V and 4 bases at J, with 11 bases between. The CDR3 here is CASAGTVYGYTF. The CDR3 DNA reads as TGTGCCAGCGCGGGGACGGTCTATGGCTACACCTTC.

About this clone: The junction departs from the called germline gene at one end, perhaps through a read error. This rearrangement joins TRBV7-2 to TRBJ1-3, with 10 positions matching TRBD1. The CDR3 extends over 16 amino acids. Germline CDR1 reads SGHTA; CDR2 reads FQGNSA. The CDR3 region is CASSTGTGAKGSTIYF. The CDR3 coding sequence is TGTGCCAGCAGCACCGGGACAGGGGCGAAAGGAAGCACCATATATTTT. Combining the CDR3 with reference TRBV7-2 and TRBJ1-3 gives the whole variable domain GAGVSQSPSNKVTEKGKDVELRCDPISGHTALYWYRQSLGQGLEFLIYFQGNSAPDKSGLPSDRFSAERTGGSVSTLTIQRTQQEDSAVYLCASSTGTGAKGSTIYFGEGSWLTVV.

J is TRBJ2-3 and V is TRBV7-2, with 8 bases fitting TRBD2. Per germline, CDR1 SGHTA and CDR2 FQGNSA. The CDR3 spans 18 residues. Trimming removed 5 bases from V and 3 bases from J; junction bases left unmatched: 16. The CDR3 coding sequence is TGTGCCAGCAGCCTAAGCCGGTTCTCGGGAGGGATTACAGATACGCAGTATTTT. Its translation: CASSLSRFSGGITDTQYF.

The gene calls are TRBV4-2 and TRBJ2-7; D perhaps matches TRBD2 (5 bases). V lost 1 base and J lost 3, with 7 bases in between. The CDR3 is 13 residues long. Looked up from germline, CDR1 is LGHNA and CDR2 is YNFKEQ. The CDR3 DNA sequence: TGTGCCAGCAGCCAAGCGGGGTTCTACGAGCAGTACTTC. This encodes CASSQAGFYEQYF.

V is TRBV19 and J is TRBJ1-1; TRBD1 aligns across 8 bases. Trimming cost V 1 base and J 0 bases; bases outside gene matches: 4. CDR1 and CDR2 (germline): LNHDA, SQIVND (reference sequence). This CDR3 contains 16 residues. The CDR3 spells CASSIGRGHMNTEAFF. CDR3 nucleotides: TGTGCCAGTAGTATAGGCAGGGGGCATATGAACACTGAAGCTTTCTTT.

This chain links TRBV6-5 with TRBJ1-4, with TRBD1 identical over 8 bases. CDR1 is MNHEY and CDR2 is SVGAGI in the germline V gene. The CDR3 runs 15 residues. After removal of 2 bases from V and 7 bases from J, the junction contained 6 bases not matched to a gene. CDR3 sequence: CASSYTQGVGEKLFF. As DNA, the CDR3 is TGTGCCAGCAGTTACACACAGGGGGTTGGTGAAAAACTGTTTTTT.

Of note for this clone: Other nucleotide sequences in the sample specify the same CDR3. The chain is built from TRBV7-6 and TRBJ2-7; TRBD2 matches 12 bases. CDR3 size: 15 residues. CDR1 SGHVS and CDR2 FNYEAQ come from the germline V gene. V dropped 1 base and J dropped 2; count of bases not matched to a gene: 0. The CDR3 loop is CASSLGTSGTYEQYF. The CDR3 DNA is TGTGCCAGCAGCTTAGGGACTAGCGGGACCTACGAGCAGTACTTC.

The V call is TRBV24-1, the J call TRBJ2-3, with a weak D call TRBD2 (6 bases). The V end was cut by 4 bases, the J end by 3 bases, with 16 bases between. The CDR3 runs to 16 residues. The germline V gene has CDR1 KGHDR and CDR2 SFDVKD. The CDR3 DNA reads as TGTGCCACCAGTGACTTCGGGAGCCAGGGTACAGATACGCAGTATTTT. The encoded protein is CATSDFGSQGTDTQYF.

V gene TRBV10-2 combines with J gene TRBJ2-5; 12 bases are shared with TRBD2. This CDR3 is built from 15 residues. Germline CDR1 reads WSHSY; CDR2 reads SAAADI. V shed 7 bases and J 4 bases; nucleotides not matched to a gene: 7. The CDR3 DNA follows: TGCGCCAGCACCATACTAGCGGGAGGCGGAGAGACCCAGTACTTC. Translating gives CASTILAGGGETQYF.

The chain combines TRBV29-1 with TRBJ2-1; D remains ambiguous. The CDR3 is made up of 14 amino acids. Germline V gene sequence: CDR1 SQVTM, CDR2 ANQGSEA. With 7 bases removed from V and 7 bases from J, the gap between germline ends came to 20 bases. This chain's CDR3 is CSARGLATENEQFF. The CDR3 DNA is TGCAGCGCACGAGGCCTGGCAACCGAAAATGAGCAGTTCTTC.

V gene TRBV19 combines with J gene TRBJ1-5; 8 bases are shared with TRBD1. Germline V gene sequence: CDR1 LNHDA, CDR2 SQIVND (reference sequence). After removal of 5 bases from V and 0 bases from J, the junction contained 6 bases not matched to a gene. This CDR3 is 16 amino acids long. The CDR3 loop is CASSDRGPDSNQPQHF. The CDR3 nucleotides are TGTGCCAGTAGTGACAGGGGTCCCGATAGCAATCAGCCCCAGCATTTT.

The rearrangement joins TRBV2 to TRBJ1-3; tentative D call: TRBD1 (6 bases). Looked up from germline, CDR1 is SNHLY and CDR2 is FYNNEI. The CDR3 has 16 amino acids. Trimming took off 0 bases at V and 3 bases at J, with 12 bases between the two ends. The CDR3 DNA follows: TGTGCCAGCAGTGAAGCAACCAGGGGTCGTGGAAACACCATATATTTT. Its protein is CASSEATRGRGNTIYF.

Here the CDR3 reads CASSLGQDLLEQYF. Written as DNA, the CDR3 is TGCGCCAGCAGCTTGGGGCAGGATCTTCTCGAGCAGTACTTC. The V call is TRBV5-1, the J call TRBJ2-7; D remains ambiguous. Deletions cut 0 bases from V and 6 bases from J, with 13 bases between. CDR3 length: 14 amino acids. Per germline, CDR1 SGHRS and CDR2 YFSETQ.

The V gene is TRBV6-2 or TRBV6-3, the J gene TRBJ2-7, with 11 bases identical to TRBD1. Germline trimming cut 2 bases from V and 2 bases from J; bases unmatched to any gene: 2. The CDR3 totals 15 residues. Germline V gene lookup returns CDR1 MNHEY and CDR2 SVGEGT. CDR3 nucleotides: TGTGCCAGCAGTTACCGGACAGGGGGCCCCTACGAGCAGTACTTC. Encoded protein: CASSYRTGGPYEQYF.

The V gene is TRBV5-1, the J gene TRBJ2-1, with D perhaps TRBD1 (5 bases). Germline V CDR1 and CDR2: SGHRS, YFSETQ. The V and J ends lost 4 bases and 4 bases respectively, with 15 bases between them. This CDR3 comprises 15 residues. CDR3 loop: CASSKGDVAYNEQFF. In DNA, the CDR3 is TGCGCCAGCAGCAAAGGGGATGTGGCGTACAATGAGCAGTTCTTC. Together with reference TRBV5-1 and TRBJ2-1, the CDR3 gives the full variable domain: KAGVTQTPRYLIKTRGQQVTLSCSPISGHRSVSWYQQTPGQGLQFLFEYFSETQRNKGNFPGRFSGRQFSNSRSEMNVSTLELGDSALYLCASSKGDVAYNEQFFGPGTRLTVL.

V is TRBV18 and J is TRBJ2-5, with D maybe TRBD1 (6 bases). Trimming cost V 5 bases and J 1 base, with 11 bases left between them. The CDR3 has 14 residues. Germline V lookup: CDR1 KGHSH, CDR2 LQKENI. CDR3 in amino acids: CASSGGRSQETQYF. The CDR3 DNA reads TGTGCCAGCTCAGGGGGCCGGAGCCAAGAGACCCAGTACTTC. The full variable domain, its missing parts supplied by reference TRBV18 and TRBJ2-5, is NAGVMQNPRHLVRRRGQEARLRCSPMKGHSHVYWYRQLPEEGLKFMVYLQKENIIDESGMPKERFSAEFPKEGPSILRIQQVVRGDSAAYFCASSGGRSQETQYFGPGTRLLVL.

This chain links TRBV29-1 with TRBJ2-4, with TRBD1 matching over 7 bases. The ends lost 3 bases at V and 10 bases at J; junction bases unmatched: 9. The length of the CDR3 is 13 residues. Germline CDR1 reads SQVTM; CDR2 reads ANQGSEA. CDR3 coding DNA: TGCAGCGTTGAGGGGACAGAGGGGGCTATTCAGTACTTC. Its protein product is CSVEGTEGAIQYF.

This chain uses TRBV4-3 with TRBJ1-5; 7 bases line up with TRBD1. The CDR3 loop spans 15 amino acids. V was pared by 8 bases and J by 1 base, with 8 bases of the junction left unmatched. The V gene's germline CDR1 is LGHNA and CDR2 YSLEER. CDR3 protein: CASRTDRVSNQPQHF. In nucleotides, the CDR3 is TGCGCCAGCCGAACTGACAGGGTAAGCAATCAGCCCCAGCATTTT.

This clone was observed a handful of times. The genes are TRBV7-2 and TRBJ2-3; 7 nucleotides line up with TRBD2. The CDR3 is made up of 15 amino acids. CDR1 SGHTA and CDR2 FQGNSA come from the germline V gene. Germline trimming cut 3 bases from V and 1 base from J; bases unmatched to any gene: 4. The DNA for the CDR3 is TGTGCCAGCAGCTTTCTGGCGGGAGGCACAGATACGCAGTATTTT. Protein: CASSFLAGGTDTQYF. The whole variable domain, filled in from reference TRBV7-2 and TRBJ2-3, reads GAGVSQSPSNKVTEKGKDVELRCDPISGHTALYWYRQSLGQGLEFLIYFQGNSAPDKSGLPSDRFSAERTGGSVSTLTIQRTQQEDSAVYLCASSFLAGGTDTQYFGPGTRLTVL.

This clone was seen only once. This chain links TRBV11-1 with TRBJ2-3; a weak D match, TRBD2 (6 bases). This CDR3 region has 16 residues. Germline V lookup: CDR1 SGHAT, CDR2 FQDESV (reference sequence). V gave up 1 base and J gave up 0 bases, with 11 bases separating them. DNA of the CDR3: TGTGCCAGCAGCTTAGAGACTAGTTCTAGCACAGATACGCAGTATTTT. Encoded protein: CASSLETSSSTDTQYF.

V and J are TRBV7-2 and TRBJ2-2; 8 bases align to TRBD1. The CDR3 covers 18 residues. The junction had 16 bases not matched to a gene; V was cut back by 4 bases and J by 6 bases. Germline V lookup: CDR1 SGHTA, CDR2 FQGNSA. CDR3 sequence: CASSSRTGSAVFAGELFF. In nucleotides, the CDR3 is TGTGCCAGCAGCTCGCGGACAGGGTCAGCGGTTTTCGCCGGGGAGCTGTTTTTT.

This sequence joins TRBV2 and TRBJ2-7; 8 nucleotides align to TRBD2. The CDR3 totals 14 residues. The germline V gene encodes CDR1 SNHLY and CDR2 FYNNEI. Losses at the gene ends were 7 bases for V and 5 bases for J; bases not matched to a gene: 10. The CDR3: CASKPSGPPHEQYF. The CDR3 DNA is TGTGCCAGCAAACCTAGCGGGCCCCCCCACGAGCAGTACTTC.

The chain has TRBV7-8 and TRBJ1-5, with 7 nucleotides matching TRBD1. The germline V gene encodes CDR1 SGHVS and CDR2 FQNEAQ. The junction had 8 bases not matched to a gene; V was cut back by 6 bases and J by 3 bases. This CDR3 has 15 amino acids. In DNA, the CDR3 is TGTGCCAGCAGTCCGGACAGGCTTATCAATCAGCCCCAGCATTTT. Amino acid sequence: CASSPDRLINQPQHF.

This clone was detected only once. This sequence joins TRBV6-5 and TRBJ2-7; 7 bases match TRBD2. The CDR3 has 14 residues. In germline, CDR1 is MNHEY, CDR2 SVGAGI. V shed 7 bases and J 4 bases; nucleotides not matched to a gene: 10. The CDR3 DNA sequence: TGTGCCAGCAACCGAGCGGGGACCTCTTACGAGCAGTACTTC. Translating it yields CASNRAGTSYEQYF.